A single TCR beta chain is shown here with its context. TCRdb keeps only in-frame clones here, not all; method: immunoSEQ multiplex PCR. The data hold 100,000 or so clones, with over 65% observed a single time. The data belong to a study of shared clonotypes between healthy human individuals. V was trimmed by 2 bases and J by 1 base, leaving 8 bases between them. The germline V gene encodes CDR1 KGHSH and CDR2 LQKENI. This CDR3 comprises 14 residues. This TCR was sampled from a woman aged 25 to 45 in good health. V is TRBV18 and J is TRBJ1-1, with unresolved D. The sequenced sample consisted of memory CD8+ T cells sorted from blood. As for subset: CD45RO+ cells pooled with CCR7-negative TemRA cells. CDR3 in DNA: TGTGCCAGCTCACCATTCGAACGGAACACTGAAGCTTTCTTT. Translation gives CASSPFERNTEAFF. Full variable domain (missing parts from reference TRBV18 and TRBJ1-1): NAGVMQNPRHLVRRRGQEARLRCSPMKGHSHVYWYRQLPEEGLKFMVYLQKENIIDESGMPKERFSAEFPKEGPSILRIQQVVRGDSAAYFCASSPFERNTEAFFGQGTRLTVV.